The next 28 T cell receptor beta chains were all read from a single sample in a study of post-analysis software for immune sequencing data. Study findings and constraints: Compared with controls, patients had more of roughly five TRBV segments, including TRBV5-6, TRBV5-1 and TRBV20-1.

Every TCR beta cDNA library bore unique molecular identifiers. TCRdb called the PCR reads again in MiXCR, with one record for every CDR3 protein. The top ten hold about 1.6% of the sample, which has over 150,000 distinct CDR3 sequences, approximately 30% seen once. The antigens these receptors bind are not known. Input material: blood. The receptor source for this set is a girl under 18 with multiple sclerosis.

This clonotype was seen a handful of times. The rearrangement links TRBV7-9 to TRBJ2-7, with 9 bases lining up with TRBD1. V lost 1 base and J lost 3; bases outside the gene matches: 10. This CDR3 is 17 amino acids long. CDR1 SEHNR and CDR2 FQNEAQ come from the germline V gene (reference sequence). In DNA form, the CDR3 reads TGTGCCAGCAGCTTAGTTGGGACAGGGTTCCCCTACTACGAGCAGTACTTC. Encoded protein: CASSLVGTGFPYYEQYF.

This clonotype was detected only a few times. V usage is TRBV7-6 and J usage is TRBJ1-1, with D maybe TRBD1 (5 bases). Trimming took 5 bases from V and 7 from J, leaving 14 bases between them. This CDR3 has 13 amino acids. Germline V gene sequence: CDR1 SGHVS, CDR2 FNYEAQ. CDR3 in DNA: TGTGCCAGCAGCGCCAGCTCCGGGGGTGAAGCTTTCTTT. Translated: CASSASSGGEAFF.

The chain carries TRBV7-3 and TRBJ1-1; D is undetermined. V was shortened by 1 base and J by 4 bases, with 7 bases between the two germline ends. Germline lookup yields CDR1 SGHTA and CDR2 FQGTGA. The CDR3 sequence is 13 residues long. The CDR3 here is CASSLMESTEAFF. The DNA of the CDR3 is TGTGCCAGCAGCTTAATGGAGAGCACTGAAGCTTTCTTT.

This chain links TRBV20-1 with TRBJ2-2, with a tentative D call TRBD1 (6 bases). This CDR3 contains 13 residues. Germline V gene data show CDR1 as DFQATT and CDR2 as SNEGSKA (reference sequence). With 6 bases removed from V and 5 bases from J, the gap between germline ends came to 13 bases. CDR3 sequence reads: CSARDIRTGELFF. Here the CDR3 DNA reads TGCAGTGCCCGGGACATCAGGACCGGGGAGCTGTTTTTT.

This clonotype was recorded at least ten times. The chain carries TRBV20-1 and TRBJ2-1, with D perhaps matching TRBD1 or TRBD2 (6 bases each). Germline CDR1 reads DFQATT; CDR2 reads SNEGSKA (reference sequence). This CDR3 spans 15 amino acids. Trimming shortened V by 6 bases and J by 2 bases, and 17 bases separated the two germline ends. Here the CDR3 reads CSARTGAAAYNEQFF. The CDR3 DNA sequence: TGCAGTGCCCGGACGGGGGCGGCCGCCTACAATGAGCAGTTCTTC.

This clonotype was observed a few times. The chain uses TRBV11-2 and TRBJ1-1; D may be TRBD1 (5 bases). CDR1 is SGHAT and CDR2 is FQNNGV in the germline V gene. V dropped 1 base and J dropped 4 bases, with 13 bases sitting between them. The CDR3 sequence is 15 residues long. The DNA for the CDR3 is TGTGCCAGCAGCTTAGTCGCCAGGGCCAGCACTGAAGCTTTCTTT. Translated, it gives CASSLVARASTEAFF.

CDR3 region: CSVGLAQQETQYF. Written as DNA, the CDR3 is TGCAGTGTTGGTCTAGCGCAGCAAGAGACCCAGTACTTC. The chain links TRBV20-1 to TRBJ2-5; TRBD2 is a possible D gene (6 bases). The germline gives CDR1 DFQATT, CDR2 SNEGSKA (reference sequence). This CDR3 is 13 amino acids long. V was clipped by 7 bases and J by 2 bases, with 14 bases between them.

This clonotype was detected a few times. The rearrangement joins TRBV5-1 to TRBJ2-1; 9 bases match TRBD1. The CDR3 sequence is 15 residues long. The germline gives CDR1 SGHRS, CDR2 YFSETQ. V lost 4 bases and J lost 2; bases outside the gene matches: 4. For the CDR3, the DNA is TGCGCCAGCAGCCTACAGGGGGCCCCCTACAATGAGCAGTTCTTC. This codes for CASSLQGAPYNEQFF.

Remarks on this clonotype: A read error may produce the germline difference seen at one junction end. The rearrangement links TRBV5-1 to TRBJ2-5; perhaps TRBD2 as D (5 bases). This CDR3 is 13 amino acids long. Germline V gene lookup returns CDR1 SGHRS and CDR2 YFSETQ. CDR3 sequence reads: CASRSLPGETQDF. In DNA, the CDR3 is TGCGCCAGCAGATCGTTACCCGGGGAGACCCAGGACTTC. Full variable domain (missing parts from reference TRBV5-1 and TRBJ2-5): KAGVTQTPRYLIKTRGQQVTLSCSPISGHRSVSWYQQTPGQGLQFLFEYFSETQRNKGNFPGRFSGRQFSNSRSEMNVSTLELGDSALYLCASRSLPGETQDFGPGTRLLVL.

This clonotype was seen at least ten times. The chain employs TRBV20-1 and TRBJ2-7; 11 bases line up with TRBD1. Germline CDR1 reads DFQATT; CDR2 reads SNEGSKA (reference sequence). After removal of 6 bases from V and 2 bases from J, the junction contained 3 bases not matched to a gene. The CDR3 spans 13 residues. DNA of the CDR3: TGCAGTGCGGACAGGGGGCCCCCCTACGAGCAGTACTTC. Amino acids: CSADRGPPYEQYF.

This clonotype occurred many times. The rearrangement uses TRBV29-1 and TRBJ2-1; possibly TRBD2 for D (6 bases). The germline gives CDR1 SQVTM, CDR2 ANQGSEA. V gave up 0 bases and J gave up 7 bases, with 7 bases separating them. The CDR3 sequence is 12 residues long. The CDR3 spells CSVEDRGNEQFF. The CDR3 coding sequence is TGCAGCGTTGAAGATCGGGGGAATGAGCAGTTCTTC.

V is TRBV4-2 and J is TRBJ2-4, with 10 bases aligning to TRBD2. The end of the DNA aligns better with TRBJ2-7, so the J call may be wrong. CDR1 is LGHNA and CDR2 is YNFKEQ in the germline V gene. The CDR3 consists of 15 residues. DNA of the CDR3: TGTGCCAGCAGCCAAGCGACTAGCGGGCCCTACGAGCAGTACTTC. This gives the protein CASSQATSGPYEQYF.

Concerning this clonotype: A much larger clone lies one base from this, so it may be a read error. The chain's CDR3 is CASGQGPAAGYTF. The CDR3 DNA sequence: TGCGCCAGCGGCCAAGGTCCCGCGGCGGGCTACACCTTC. The chain has TRBV4-1 and TRBJ1-2, with no clear D. Germline CDR1 MGHRA, CDR2 YSYEKL. CDR3 size: 13 residues.

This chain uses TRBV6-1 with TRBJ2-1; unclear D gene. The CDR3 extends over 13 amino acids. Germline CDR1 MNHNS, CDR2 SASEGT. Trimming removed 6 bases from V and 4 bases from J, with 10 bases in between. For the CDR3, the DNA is TGTGCCAGCAGCGCACTGGCGTACAATGAGCAGTTCTTC. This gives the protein CASSALAYNEQFF.

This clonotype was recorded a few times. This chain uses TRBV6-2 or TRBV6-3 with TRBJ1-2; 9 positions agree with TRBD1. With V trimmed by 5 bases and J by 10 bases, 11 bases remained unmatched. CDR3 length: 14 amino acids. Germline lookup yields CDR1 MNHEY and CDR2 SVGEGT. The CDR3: CASSLTGQGFDYTF. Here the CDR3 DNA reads TGTGCCAGCAGTCTCACGGGACAGGGTTTTGACTACACCTTC.

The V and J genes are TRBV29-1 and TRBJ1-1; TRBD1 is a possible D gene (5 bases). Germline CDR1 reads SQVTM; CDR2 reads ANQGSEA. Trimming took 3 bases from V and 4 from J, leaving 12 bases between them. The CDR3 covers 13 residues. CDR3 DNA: TGCAGCGTTGATGGGGGAGTTGTCACTGAAGCTTTCTTT. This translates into CSVDGGVVTEAFF.

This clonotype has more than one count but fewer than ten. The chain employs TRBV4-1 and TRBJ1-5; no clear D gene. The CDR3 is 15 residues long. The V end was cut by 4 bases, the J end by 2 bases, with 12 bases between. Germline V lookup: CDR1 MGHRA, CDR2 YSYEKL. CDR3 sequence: CASSPRGEGNQPQHF. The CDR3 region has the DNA TGCGCCAGCAGCCCAAGAGGAGAAGGCAATCAGCCCCAGCATTTT.

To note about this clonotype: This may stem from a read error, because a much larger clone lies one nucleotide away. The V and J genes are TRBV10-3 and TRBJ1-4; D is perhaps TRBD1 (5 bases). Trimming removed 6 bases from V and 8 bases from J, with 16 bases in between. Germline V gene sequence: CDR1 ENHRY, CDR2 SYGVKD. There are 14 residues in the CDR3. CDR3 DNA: TGTGCCATCAGGAGGGACCTAGGCGTGGAAAAACTGTTTTTT. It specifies CAIRRDLGVEKLFF.

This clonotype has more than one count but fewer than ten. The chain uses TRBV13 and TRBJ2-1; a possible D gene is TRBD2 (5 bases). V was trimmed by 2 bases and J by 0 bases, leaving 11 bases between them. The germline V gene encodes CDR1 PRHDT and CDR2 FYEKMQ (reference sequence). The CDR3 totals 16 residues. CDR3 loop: CASSLIRDPSYNEQFF. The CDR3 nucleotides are TGTGCCAGCAGCTTAATCCGGGATCCCTCCTACAATGAGCAGTTCTTC.

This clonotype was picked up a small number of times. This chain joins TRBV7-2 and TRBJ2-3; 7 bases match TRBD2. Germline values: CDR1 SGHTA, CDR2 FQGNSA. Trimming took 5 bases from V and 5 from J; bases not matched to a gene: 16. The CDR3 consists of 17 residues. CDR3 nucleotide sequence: TGTGCCAGCAGCGTTATTAACCTCAGTTGGGGGGGAGATACGCAGTATTTT. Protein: CASSVINLSWGGDTQYF.

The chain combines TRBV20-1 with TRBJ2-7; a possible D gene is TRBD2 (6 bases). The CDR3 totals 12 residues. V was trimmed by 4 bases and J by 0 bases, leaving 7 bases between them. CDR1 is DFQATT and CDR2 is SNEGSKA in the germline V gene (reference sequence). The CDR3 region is CSATGSSYEQYF. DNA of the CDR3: TGCAGTGCTACCGGGAGCTCCTACGAGCAGTACTTC.

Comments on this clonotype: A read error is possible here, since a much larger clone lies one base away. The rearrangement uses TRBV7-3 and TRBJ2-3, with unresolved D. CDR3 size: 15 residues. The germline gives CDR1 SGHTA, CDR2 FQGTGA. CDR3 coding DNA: TGTGCCGGCAGCTCCAACCACTTTAGCACAGATACGCAGTATTTT. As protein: CAGSSNHFSTDTQYF.

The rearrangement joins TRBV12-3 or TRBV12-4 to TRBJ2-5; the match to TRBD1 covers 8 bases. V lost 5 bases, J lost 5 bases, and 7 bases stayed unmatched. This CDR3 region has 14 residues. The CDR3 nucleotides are TGTGCCAGCAGTCAGGGGGCATTTGGGGAGACCCAGTACTTC. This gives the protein CASSQGAFGETQYF.

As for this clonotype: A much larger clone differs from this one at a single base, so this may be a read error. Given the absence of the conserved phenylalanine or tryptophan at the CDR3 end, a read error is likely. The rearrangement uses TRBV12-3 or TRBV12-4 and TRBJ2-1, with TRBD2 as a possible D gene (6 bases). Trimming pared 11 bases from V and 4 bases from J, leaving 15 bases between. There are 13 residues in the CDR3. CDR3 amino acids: CASASGTYNEQFC. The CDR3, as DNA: TGTGCCTCGGCTTCGGGGACTTACAATGAGCAGTTCTGC.

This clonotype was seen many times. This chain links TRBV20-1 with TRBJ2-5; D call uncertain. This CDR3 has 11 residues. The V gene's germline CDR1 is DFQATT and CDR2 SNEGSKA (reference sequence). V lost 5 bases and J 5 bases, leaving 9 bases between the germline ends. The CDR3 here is CSARPTETQYF. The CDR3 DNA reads TGCAGTGCTCGTCCTACGGAGACCCAGTACTTC.

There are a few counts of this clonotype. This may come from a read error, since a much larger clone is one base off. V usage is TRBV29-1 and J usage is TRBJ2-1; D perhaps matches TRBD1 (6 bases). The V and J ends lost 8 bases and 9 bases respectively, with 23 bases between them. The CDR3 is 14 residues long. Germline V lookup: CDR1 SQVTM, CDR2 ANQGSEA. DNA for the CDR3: TGCAGCCCCGAACGGGACATCACGGTCAGTGAGCAGTTCTTC. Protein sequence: CSPERDITVSEQFF.

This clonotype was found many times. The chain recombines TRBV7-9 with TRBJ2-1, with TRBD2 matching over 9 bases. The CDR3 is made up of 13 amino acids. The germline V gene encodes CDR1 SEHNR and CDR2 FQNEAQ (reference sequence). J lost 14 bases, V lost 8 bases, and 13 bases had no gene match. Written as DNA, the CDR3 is TGTGCCAGCGTTTTATCCATAGCGGGAGAGAAGTTCTTC. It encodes CASVLSIAGEKFF.

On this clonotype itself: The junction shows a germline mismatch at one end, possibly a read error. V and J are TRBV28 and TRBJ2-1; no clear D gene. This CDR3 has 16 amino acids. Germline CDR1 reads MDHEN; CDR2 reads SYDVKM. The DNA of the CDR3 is TGTGCTAGCAGTTGGGCATTACAAGAGAGATACAGTGAGCAGTTCTTC. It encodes CASSWALQERYSEQFF.